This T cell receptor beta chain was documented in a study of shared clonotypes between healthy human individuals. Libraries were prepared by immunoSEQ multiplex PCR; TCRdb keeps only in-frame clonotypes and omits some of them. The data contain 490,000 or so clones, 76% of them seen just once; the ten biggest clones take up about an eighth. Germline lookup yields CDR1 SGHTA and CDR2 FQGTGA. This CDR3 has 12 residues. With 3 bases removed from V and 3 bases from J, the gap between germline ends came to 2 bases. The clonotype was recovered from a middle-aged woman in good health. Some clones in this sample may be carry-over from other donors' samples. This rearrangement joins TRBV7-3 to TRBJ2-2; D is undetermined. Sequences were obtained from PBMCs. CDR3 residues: CASSLYTGELFF. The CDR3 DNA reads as TGTGCCAGCAGCTTGTACACCGGGGAGCTGTTTTTT.